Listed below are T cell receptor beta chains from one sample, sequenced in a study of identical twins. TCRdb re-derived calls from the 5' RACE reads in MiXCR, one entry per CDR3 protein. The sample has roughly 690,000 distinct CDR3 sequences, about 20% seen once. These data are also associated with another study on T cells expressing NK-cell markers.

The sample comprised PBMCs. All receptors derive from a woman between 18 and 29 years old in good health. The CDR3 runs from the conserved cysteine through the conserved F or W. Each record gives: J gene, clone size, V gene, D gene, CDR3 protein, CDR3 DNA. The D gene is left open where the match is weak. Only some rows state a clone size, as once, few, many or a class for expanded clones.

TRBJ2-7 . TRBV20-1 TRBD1 CSASPFAGTESYEQYF TGCAGTGCTAGTCCATTCGCCGGGACAGAGAGCTACGAGCAGTACTTC
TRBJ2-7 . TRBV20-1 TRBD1 CSAAPGQGIYEQYF TGCAGTGCTGCGCCGGGACAGGGCATCTACGAGCAGTACTTC
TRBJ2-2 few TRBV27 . CASTPHGVTGELFF TGTGCCAGCACCCCCCACGGGGTTACCGGGGAGCTGTTTTTT
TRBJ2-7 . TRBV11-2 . CASSLEYASYEQYF TGTGCCAGCAGCTTAGAGTACGCCAGCTACGAGCAGTACTTC
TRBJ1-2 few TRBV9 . CASSPFKSAGPYGYTF TGTGCCAGCAGCCCCTTTAAAAGCGCTGGCCCCTATGGCTACACCTTC
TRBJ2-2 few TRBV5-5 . CASSFRAGLNTGELFF TGTGCCAGCAGCTTTAGGGCAGGGCTGAACACCGGGGAGCTGTTTTTT
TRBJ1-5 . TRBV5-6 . CASPLIGARGWPQHF TGTGCCAGCCCCTTGATCGGTGCCAGGGGTTGGCCCCAGCATTTT
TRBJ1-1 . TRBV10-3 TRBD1 CAISGPQDRSTEAFF TGTGCCATCAGTGGCCCTCAGGACAGGAGCACTGAAGCTTTCTTT
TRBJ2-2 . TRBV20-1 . CSAIKGNTGELFF TGCAGTGCTATAAAAGGGAACACCGGGGAGCTGTTTTTT
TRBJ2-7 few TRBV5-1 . CASSLEVGRTYEQYF TGCGCCAGCAGCTTGGAGGTAGGCAGAACCTACGAGCAGTACTTC
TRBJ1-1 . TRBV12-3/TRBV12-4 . CASSLGTYTEAFF TGTGCCAGCAGTTTAGGGACCTACACTGAAGCTTTCTTT
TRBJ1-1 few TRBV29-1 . CSVGQAHEAFF TGCAGCGTTGGGCAGGCCCATGAAGCTTTCTTT
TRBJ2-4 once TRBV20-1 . CSASSTAKNIQYF TGCAGTGCTTCCTCCACAGCCAAAAACATTCAGTACTTC
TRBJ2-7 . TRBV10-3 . CAISEYLDRAIEQYF TGTGCCATCAGTGAGTATCTGGACAGAGCTATCGAGCAGTACTTC
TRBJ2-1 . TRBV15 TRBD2 CATRLAYEQFF TGTGCCACCCGACTAGCCTATGAGCAGTTCTTC
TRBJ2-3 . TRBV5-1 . CASRGGQTTDTQYF TGCGCCAGCAGAGGGGGGCAGACCACAGATACGCAGTATTTT
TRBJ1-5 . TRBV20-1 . CSALAGGGNQPQHF TGCAGTGCTCTCGCAGGAGGAGGCAATCAGCCCCAGCATTTT
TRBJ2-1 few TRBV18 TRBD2 CASSPRASGTNNEQFF TGTGCCAGCTCACCCCGCGCTAGCGGGACTAACAATGAGCAGTTCTTC
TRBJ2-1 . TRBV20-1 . CSARQSAYNEQFF TGCAGTGCTAGACAGTCGGCCTACAATGAGCAGTTCTTC
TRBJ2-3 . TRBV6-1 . CASSKAAEITDTQYF TGTGCCAGCAGTAAAGCGGCAGAGATCACAGATACGCAGTATTTT
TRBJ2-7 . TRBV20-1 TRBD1 CSAVPGQGAGYEQYF TGCAGTGCTGTACCGGGACAGGGGGCAGGCTACGAGCAGTACTTC
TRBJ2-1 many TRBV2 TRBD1 CASREDRSSYNEQFF TGTGCCAGCAGAGAGGACAGGAGCTCCTACAATGAGCAGTTCTTC
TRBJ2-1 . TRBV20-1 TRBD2 CSAMGTRRYNEQFF TGCAGTGCTATGGGGACTAGGAGATACAATGAGCAGTTCTTC
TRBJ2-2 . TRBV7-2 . CASSLERVTGELFF TGTGCCAGCAGCTTAGAACGGGTCACCGGGGAGCTGTTTTTT
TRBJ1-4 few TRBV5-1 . CASSLETTNEKLFF TGCGCCAGCAGCTTGGAGACAACTAATGAAAAACTGTTTTTT
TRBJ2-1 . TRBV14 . CASSQNGDSEQFF TGTGCCAGCAGCCAAAACGGAGACAGTGAGCAGTTCTTC
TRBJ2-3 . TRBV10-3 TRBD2 CAISPRGLAGTTDTQYF TGTGCCATCAGTCCCCGTGGGCTAGCGGGGACCACAGATACGCAGTATTTT
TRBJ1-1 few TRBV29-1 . CSDTVNTEAFF TGCAGCGATACAGTGAACACTGAAGCTTTCTTT
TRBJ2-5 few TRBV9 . CASSVGWADQETQYF TGTGCCAGCAGCGTAGGTTGGGCAGATCAAGAGACCCAGTACTTC
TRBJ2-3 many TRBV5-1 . CASSLDTGSDTQYF TGCGCCAGCAGCTTGGATACAGGGTCCGATACGCAGTATTTT
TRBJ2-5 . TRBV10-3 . CAIRTNLRETQYF TGTGCCATCAGGACGAACTTGAGGGAGACCCAGTACTTC
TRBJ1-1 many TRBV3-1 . CASSQDAGMFAEAFF TGTGCCAGCAGCCAAGACGCGGGGATGTTCGCTGAAGCTTTCTTT
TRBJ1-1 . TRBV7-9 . CASSLLSGGNTEAFF TGTGCCAGCAGCTTATTATCAGGAGGGAACACTGAAGCTTTCTTT
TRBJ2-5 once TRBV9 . CASSVGGGQETQYF TGTGCCAGCAGCGTAGGAGGGGGCCAAGAGACCCAGTACTTC